This paragraph reports one T cell receptor (beta chain). Under the authors' procedure: Estimated nucleated cell counts came from reference gene primer amplification. Here immunoSEQ multiplex PCR was the method, and the copy in TCRdb shows in-frame clones only, minus some. V and J calls and clone size are given by that table; D and trimming were obtained from the DNA. The sample shows approximately 180,000 clones, 75% to 95% of them seen only once. The CDR3 has 13 residues. Germline V CDR1 and CDR2: SQVTM, ANQGSEA. V dropped 6 bases and J dropped 2; count of bases not matched to a gene: 3. This sample is part of a study of blood T cell repertoires in COVID-19. Study overall: Both acute and convalescent COVID-19 samples were obtained from the United States, Italy and Spain. The cDNA or gDNA used as material had been derived from T cells, B-cell-depleted T cells, or PBMCs.

Input material: peripheral blood. This chain connects TRBV29-1 to TRBJ1-2, with 10 positions matching TRBD1. The receptor was isolated from a man aged 50-60 years with acute or convalescent COVID-19. Here the CDR3 DNA reads TGCAGCGTGACAGGGGGCGGCAACTATGGCTACACCTTC. Protein product: CSVTGGGNYGYTF.